Described below is a single T cell receptor beta chain sequence and its context. The CDR3 is 13 residues long. Germline-derived CDR1 and CDR2 are SGHAT and FQNNGV. Trimming removed 5 bases at V and 6 bases at J, with 11 bases between. The data stem from a study of shared T cell receptors in the human thymus. Sequenced by immunoSEQ multiplex PCR; TCRdb stores in-frame clones only, minus some. The sample lists 65,000 to 70,000 clones, over 90% occurring once. Sample: thymocytes. The rearrangement joins TRBV11-2 to TRBJ1-5; a weak D match, TRBD1 (6 bases). The clonotype originates from a human donor. CDR3 bases: TGTGCCAGCAGCGGCGGGGGGGCTCAGCCCCAGCATTTT. Translated, it gives CASSGGGAQPQHF.